The TCR beta chain under discussion was sequenced for a study of CD8 T cells in Susac syndrome. Study-level findings and limits: The study's TCR sequencing and HLA analysis drew on a certain number of individuals. That number was acknowledged as relatively small.

For this clonotype: The antigen is not known.

RNA was extracted with the RNeasy kit, and a quantity of roughly 0.45 to 1 ug was reverse transcribed using random hexamers. Amplification of the TCR beta CDR3 was carried out by immunoSEQ multiplex PCR, which spanned a total of 54 Vbeta and 13 Jbeta segments. TCRdb independently ran MiXCR on the immunoSEQ multiplex PCR reads; one entry per CDR3 protein. Among around 200,000 distinct CDR3 sequences, 92% were seen once, and the ten largest hold less than 0.15%. The TEMRA cells underwent FACS enrichment, while the CD8+ and CD4+ T cells underwent negative isolation. This CDR3 contains 19 residues. Trimming pared 4 bases from V and 6 bases from J, leaving 30 bases between. CDR1 and CDR2 from the germline V gene are SGDLS and YYNGEE.

This TCR came from a human donor with multiple sclerosis. Sequenced input: CD8+ T cells from PBMCs. The chain has TRBV9 and TRBJ2-3; TRBD1 might be the D (6 bases). CDR3 amino acids: CASSPHEGESYLSTDTQYF. In DNA form, the CDR3 reads TGTGCCAGCAGCCCCCATGAGGGGGAGTCCTACCTTTCCACGGATACGCAGTATTTT.